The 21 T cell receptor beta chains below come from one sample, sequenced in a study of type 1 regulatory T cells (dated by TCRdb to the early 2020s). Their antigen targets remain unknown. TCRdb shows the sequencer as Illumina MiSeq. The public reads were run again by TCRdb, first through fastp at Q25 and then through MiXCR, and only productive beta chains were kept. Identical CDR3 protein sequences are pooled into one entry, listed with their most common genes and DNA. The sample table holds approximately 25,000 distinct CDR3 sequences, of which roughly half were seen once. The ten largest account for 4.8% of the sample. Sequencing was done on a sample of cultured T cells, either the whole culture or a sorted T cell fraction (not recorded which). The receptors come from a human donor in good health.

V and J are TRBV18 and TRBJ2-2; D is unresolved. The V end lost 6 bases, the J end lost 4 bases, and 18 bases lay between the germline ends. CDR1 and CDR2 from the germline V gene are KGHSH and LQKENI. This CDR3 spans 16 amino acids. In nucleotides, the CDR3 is TGTGCCAGCTCCACCGAAATATTGCAAGTCACCGGGGAGCTGTTTTTT. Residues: CASSTEILQVTGELFF. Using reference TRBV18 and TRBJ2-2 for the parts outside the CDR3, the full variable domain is NAGVMQNPRHLVRRRGQEARLRCSPMKGHSHVYWYRQLPEEGLKFMVYLQKENIIDESGMPKERFSAEFPKEGPSILRIQQVVRGDSAAYFCASSTEILQVTGELFFGEGSRLTVL.

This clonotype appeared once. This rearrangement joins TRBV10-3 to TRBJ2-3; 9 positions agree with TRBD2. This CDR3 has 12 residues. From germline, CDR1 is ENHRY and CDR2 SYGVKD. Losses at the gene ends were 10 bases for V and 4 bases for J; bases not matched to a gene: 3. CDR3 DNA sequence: TGTGCCACCACTAGCGGGCCAGATACGCAGTATTTT. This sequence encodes CATTSGPDTQYF.

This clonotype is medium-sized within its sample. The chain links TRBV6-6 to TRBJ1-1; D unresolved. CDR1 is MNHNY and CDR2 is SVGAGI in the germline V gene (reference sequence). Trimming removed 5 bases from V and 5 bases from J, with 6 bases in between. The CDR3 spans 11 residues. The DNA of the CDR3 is TGTGCCAGCAGTCGACAAACTGAAGCTTTCTTT. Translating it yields CASSRQTEAFF.

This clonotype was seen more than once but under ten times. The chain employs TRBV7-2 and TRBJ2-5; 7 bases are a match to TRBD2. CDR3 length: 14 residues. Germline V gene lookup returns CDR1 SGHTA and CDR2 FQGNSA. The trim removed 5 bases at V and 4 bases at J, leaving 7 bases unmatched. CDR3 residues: CASSPGGNRETQYF. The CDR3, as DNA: TGTGCCAGCAGCCCCGGGGGGAATAGAGAGACCCAGTACTTC.

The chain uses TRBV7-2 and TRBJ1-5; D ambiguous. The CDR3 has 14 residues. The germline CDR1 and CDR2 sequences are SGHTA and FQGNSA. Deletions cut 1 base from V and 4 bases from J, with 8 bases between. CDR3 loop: CASSLGRWNQPQHF. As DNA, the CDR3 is TGTGCCAGCAGCTTAGGGAGGTGGAATCAGCCCCAGCATTTT.

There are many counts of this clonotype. The CDR3 nucleotides read TGCGCCAGCAGCCCCCGGGAGGGGCCCCCCGGGACGCAGTATTTT. Its protein is CASSPREGPPGTQYF. The genes are TRBV4-1 and TRBJ2-3; 8 nucleotides line up with TRBD2. V lost 4 bases to trimming and J lost 9 bases; unmatched junction nucleotides: 12. Germline assignment: CDR1 MGHRA and CDR2 YSYEKL. The CDR3 sequence is 15 residues long.

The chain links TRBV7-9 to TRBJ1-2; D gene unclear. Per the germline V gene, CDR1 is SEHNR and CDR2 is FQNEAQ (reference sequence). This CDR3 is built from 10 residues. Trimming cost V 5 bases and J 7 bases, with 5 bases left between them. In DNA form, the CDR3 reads TGTGCCAGCAGCCGAGGTGGCTACACCTTC. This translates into CASSRGGYTF.

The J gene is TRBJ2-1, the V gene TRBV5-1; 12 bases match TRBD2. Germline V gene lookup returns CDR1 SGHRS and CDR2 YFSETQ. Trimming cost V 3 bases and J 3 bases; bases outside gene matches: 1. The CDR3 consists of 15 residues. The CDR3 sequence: CASSSSGGDYNEQFF. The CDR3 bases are TGCGCCAGCAGCTCTAGCGGGGGGGACTACAATGAGCAGTTCTTC.

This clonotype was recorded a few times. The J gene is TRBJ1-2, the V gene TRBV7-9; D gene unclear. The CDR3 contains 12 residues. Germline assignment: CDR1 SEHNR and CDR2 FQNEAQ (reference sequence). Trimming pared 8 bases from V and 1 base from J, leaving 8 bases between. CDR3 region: CASGRLNYGYTF. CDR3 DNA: TGTGCCAGCGGACGGCTTAACTATGGCTACACCTTC.

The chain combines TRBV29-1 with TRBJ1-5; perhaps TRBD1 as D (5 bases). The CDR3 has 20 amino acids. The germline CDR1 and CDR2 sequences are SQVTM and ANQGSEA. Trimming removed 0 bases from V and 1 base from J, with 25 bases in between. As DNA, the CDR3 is TGCAGCGTTGAAGAAGGGGTTGCTCAAACTATCCCCTCCAGCAATCAGCCCCAGCATTTT. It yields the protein CSVEEGVAQTIPSSNQPQHF.

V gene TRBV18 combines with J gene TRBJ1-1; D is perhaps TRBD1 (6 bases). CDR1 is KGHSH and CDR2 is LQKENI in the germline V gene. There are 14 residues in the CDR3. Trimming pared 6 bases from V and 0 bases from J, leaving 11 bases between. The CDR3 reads CASSRDNLNTEAFF. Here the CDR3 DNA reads TGTGCCAGCTCGAGGGACAATTTGAACACTGAAGCTTTCTTT. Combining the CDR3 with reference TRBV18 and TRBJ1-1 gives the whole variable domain NAGVMQNPRHLVRRRGQEARLRCSPMKGHSHVYWYRQLPEEGLKFMVYLQKENIIDESGMPKERFSAEFPKEGPSILRIQQVVRGDSAAYFCASSRDNLNTEAFFGQGTRLTVV.

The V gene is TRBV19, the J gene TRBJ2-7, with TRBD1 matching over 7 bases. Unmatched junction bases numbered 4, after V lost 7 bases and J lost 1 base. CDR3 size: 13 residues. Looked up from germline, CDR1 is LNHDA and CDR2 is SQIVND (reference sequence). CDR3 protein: CASKRTGSYEQYF. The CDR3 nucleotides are TGTGCCAGTAAGCGGACAGGTTCCTACGAGCAGTACTTC.

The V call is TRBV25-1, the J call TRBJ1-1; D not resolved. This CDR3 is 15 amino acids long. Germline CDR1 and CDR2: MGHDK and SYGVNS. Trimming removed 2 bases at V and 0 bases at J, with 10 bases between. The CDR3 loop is CASSEPGRLNTEAFF. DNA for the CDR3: TGTGCCAGCAGTGAACCAGGACGTTTGAACACTGAAGCTTTCTTT. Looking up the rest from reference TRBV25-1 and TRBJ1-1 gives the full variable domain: EADIYQTPRYLVIGTGKKITLECSQTMGHDKMYWYQQDPGMELHLIHYSYGVNSTEKGDLSSESTVSRIRTEHFPLTLESARPSHTSQYLCASSEPGRLNTEAFFGQGTRLTVV.

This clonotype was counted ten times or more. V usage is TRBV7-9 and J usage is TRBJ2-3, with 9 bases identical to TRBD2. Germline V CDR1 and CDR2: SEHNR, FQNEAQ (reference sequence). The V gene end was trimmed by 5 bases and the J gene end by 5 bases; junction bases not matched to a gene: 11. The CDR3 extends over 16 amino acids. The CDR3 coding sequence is TGTGCCAGCAGCAATCCGGGACTAGCAATCAAAGATACGCAGTATTTT. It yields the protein CASSNPGLAIKDTQYF. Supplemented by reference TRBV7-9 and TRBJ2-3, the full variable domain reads DTGVSQNPRHKITKRGQNVTFRCDPISEHNRLYWYRQTLGQGPEFLTYFQNEAQLEKSRLLSDRFSAERPKGSFSTLEIQRTEQGDSAMYLCASSNPGLAIKDTQYFGPGTRLTVL.

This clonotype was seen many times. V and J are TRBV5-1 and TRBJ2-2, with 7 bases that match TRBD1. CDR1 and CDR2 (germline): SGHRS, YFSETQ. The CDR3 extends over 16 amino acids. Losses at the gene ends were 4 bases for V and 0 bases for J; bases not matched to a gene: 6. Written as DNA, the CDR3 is TGCGCCAGCAGCCAAACCGGGACAGCGAACACCGGGGAGCTGTTTTTT. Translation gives CASSQTGTANTGELFF.

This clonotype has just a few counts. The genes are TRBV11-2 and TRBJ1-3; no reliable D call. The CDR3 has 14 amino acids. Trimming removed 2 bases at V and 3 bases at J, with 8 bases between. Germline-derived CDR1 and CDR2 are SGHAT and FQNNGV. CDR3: CASSLITVGNTIYF. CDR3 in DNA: TGTGCCAGCAGCTTAATAACAGTTGGAAACACCATATATTTT.

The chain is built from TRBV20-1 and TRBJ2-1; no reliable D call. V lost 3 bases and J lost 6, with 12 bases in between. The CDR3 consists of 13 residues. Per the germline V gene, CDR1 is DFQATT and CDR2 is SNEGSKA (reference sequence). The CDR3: CSARLISPNEQFF. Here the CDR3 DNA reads TGCAGTGCTAGGTTAATTAGTCCCAATGAGCAGTTCTTC.

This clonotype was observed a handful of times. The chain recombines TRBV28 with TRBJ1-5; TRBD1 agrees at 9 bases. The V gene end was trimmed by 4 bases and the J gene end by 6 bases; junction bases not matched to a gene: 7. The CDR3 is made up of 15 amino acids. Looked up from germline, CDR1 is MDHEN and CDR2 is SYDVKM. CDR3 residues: CASSSTGQGFQPQHF. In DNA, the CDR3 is TGTGCCAGCAGTTCTACGGGACAGGGCTTTCAGCCCCAGCATTTT.

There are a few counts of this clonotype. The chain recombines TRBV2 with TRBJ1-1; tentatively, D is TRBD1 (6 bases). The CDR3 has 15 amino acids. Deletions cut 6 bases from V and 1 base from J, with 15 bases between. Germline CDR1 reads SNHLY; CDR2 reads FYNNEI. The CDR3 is CASRPIGTQNTEAFF. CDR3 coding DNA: TGTGCCAGCAGGCCTATTGGGACACAGAACACTGAAGCTTTCTTT.

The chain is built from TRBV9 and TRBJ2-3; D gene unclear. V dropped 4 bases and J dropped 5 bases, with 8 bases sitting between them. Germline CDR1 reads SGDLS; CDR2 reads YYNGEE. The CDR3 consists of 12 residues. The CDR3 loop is CASSPYEDTQYF. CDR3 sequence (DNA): TGTGCCAGCAGCCCCTACGAAGATACGCAGTATTTT.

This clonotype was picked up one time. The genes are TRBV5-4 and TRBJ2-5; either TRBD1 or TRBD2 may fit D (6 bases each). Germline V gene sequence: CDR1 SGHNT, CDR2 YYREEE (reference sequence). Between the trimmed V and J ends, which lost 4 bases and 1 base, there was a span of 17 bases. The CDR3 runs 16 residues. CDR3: CASSVERRGRQETQYF. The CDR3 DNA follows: TGTGCCAGCAGCGTGGAGAGACGGGGGCGCCAAGAGACCCAGTACTTC. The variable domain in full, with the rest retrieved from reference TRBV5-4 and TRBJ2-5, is ETGVTQSPTHLIKTRGQQVTLRCSSQSGHNTVSWYQQALGQGPQFIFQYYREEENGRGNFPPRFSGLQFPNYSSELNVNALELDDSALYLCASSVERRGRQETQYFGPGTRLLVL.